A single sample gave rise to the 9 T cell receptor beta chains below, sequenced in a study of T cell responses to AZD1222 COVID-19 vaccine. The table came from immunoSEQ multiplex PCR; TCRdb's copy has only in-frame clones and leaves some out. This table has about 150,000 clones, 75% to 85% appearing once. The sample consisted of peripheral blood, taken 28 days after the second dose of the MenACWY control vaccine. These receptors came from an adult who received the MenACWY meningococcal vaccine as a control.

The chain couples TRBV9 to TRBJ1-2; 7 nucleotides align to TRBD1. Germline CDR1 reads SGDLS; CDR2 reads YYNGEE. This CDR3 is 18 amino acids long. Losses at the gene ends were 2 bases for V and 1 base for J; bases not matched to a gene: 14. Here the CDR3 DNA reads TGTGCCAGCAGCGTCGGTACAGGGGTAACAAAGTTTAACTATGGCTACACCTTC. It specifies CASSVGTGVTKFNYGYTF.

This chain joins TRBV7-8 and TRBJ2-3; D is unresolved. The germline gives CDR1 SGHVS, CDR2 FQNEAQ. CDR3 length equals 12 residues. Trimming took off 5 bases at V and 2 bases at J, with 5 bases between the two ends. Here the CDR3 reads CASSPITDTQYF. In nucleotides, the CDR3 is TGTGCCAGCAGCCCAATCACAGATACGCAGTATTTT.

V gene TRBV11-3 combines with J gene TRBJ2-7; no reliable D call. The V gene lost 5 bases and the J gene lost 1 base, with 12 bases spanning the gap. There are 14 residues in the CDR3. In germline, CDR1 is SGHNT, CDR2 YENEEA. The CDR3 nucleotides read TGTGCCAGCAGCGTAGTTTGGCGGTCCTACGAGCAGTACTTC. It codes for CASSVVWRSYEQYF.

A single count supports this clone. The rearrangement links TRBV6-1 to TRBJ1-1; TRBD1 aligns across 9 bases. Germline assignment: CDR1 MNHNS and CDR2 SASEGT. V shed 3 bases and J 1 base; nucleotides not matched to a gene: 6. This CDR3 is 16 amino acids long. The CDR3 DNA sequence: TGTGCCAGCAGTGATGGGTTACAGGGGGCGAACACTGAAGCTTTCTTT. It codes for CASSDGLQGANTEAFF.

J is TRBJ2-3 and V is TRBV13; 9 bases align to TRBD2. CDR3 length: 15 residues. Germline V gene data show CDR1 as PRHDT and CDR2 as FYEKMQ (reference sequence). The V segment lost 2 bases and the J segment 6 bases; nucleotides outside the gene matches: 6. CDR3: CASSLWAGGPDTQYF. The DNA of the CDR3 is TGTGCCAGCAGCTTATGGGCGGGAGGGCCGGATACGCAGTATTTT.

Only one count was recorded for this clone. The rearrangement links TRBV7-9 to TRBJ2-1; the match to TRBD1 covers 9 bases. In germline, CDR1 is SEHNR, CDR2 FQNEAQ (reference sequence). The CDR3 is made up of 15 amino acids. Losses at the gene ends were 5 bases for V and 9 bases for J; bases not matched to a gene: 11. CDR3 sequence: CASSQGQGGFAEQFF. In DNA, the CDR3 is TGTGCCAGCAGCCAGGGACAGGGAGGTTTCGCTGAGCAGTTCTTC. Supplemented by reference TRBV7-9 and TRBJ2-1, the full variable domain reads DTGVSQNPRHKITKRGQNVTFRCDPISEHNRLYWYRQTLGQGPEFLTYFQNEAQLEKSRLLSDRFSAERPKGSFSTLEIQRTEQGDSAMYLCASSQGQGGFAEQFFGPGTRLTVL.

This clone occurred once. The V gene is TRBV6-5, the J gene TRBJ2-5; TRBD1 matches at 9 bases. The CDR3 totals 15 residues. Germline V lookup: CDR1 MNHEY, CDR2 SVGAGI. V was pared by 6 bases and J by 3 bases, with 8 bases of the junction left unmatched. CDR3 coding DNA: TGTGCCAGCAGCCTCACTCGGACAGGGGAAGAGACCCAGTACTTC. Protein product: CASSLTRTGEETQYF.

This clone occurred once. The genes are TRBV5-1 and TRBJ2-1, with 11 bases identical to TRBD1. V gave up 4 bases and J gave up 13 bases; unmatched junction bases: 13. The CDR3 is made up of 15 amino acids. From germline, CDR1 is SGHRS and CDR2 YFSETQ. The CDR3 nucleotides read TGCGCCAGCAGCCCGCCGGACAGGGGGCGCCTTGAACAGTTCTTC. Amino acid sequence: CASSPPDRGRLEQFF.

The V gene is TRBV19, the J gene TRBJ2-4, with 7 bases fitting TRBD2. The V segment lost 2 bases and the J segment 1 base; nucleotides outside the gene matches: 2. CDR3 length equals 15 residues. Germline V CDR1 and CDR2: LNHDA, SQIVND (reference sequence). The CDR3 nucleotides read TGTGCCAGTAGTATACTAGCGGAGGCCAAAAACATTCAGTACTTC. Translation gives CASSILAEAKNIQYF.